Listed below are T cell receptor beta chains from one sample, sequenced in a study of T cell responses to AZD1222 COVID-19 vaccine. The protocol was immunoSEQ multiplex PCR, while the TCRdb copy is restricted to in-frame clones and leaves out a portion. This table holds 75,000 to 95,000 clones, around 88% found once. Sequencing was performed on peripheral blood, taken 28 days after the second dose of the MenACWY control vaccine. The receptors derive from an adult who received the MenACWY meningococcal vaccine as a control. The CDR3 runs from the conserved cysteine through the conserved F or W. D genes are given only for firm matches. Clone size is stated in some rows and not others, as once, few, many or a class when expanded.

J: TRBJ1-2; size: NA; D: NA; V: TRBV2; CDR3: CASSDGGSGGYTF; DNA: TGTGCCAGCAGTGACGGGGGATCCGGTGGCTACACCTTC
J: TRBJ2-5; size: NA; D: TRBD1; V: TRBV4-2; CDR3: CASSQAKGQGAGETQYF; DNA: TGTGCCAGCAGCCAAGCCAAGGGGCAGGGGGCAGGAGAGACCCAGTACTTC
J: TRBJ2-1; size: NA; D: NA; V: TRBV24-1; CDR3: CATSAGGGEFEQFF; DNA: TGTGCCACCAGTGCGGGGGGCGGGGAGTTTGAGCAGTTCTTC
J: TRBJ2-3; size: NA; D: NA; V: TRBV19; CDR3: CASSPTGTDTQYF; DNA: TGTGCCAGTAGTCCGACGGGTACAGATACGCAGTATTTT
J: TRBJ2-2; size: NA; D: NA; V: TRBV20-1; CDR3: CSARGDGELFF; DNA: TGCAGTGCTAGAGGGGACGGGGAGCTGTTTTTT
J: TRBJ2-7; size: NA; D: NA; V: TRBV7-3; CDR3: CASSLGPDYEQYF; DNA: TGTGCCAGCAGCTTAGGACCGGACTACGAGCAGTACTTC
J: TRBJ2-7; size: NA; D: TRBD1; V: TRBV3-1/TRBV3-2; CDR3: CASSPGQLFYEQYF; DNA: TGTGCCAGCAGCCCGGGACAGCTTTTTTACGAGCAGTACTTC
J: TRBJ1-5; size: once; D: TRBD1; V: TRBV5-1; CDR3: CASSPGTAYGNQPQHF; DNA: TGCGCCAGCAGCCCCGGGACAGCTTATGGCAATCAGCCCCAGCATTTT
J: TRBJ2-5; size: NA; D: NA; V: TRBV19; CDR3: CASSFDREETQYF; DNA: TGTGCCAGTAGCTTCGACAGAGAAGAGACCCAGTACTTC
J: TRBJ2-7; size: NA; D: NA; V: TRBV5-1; CDR3: CASSLAGTWNEQYF; DNA: TGCGCCAGCAGCTTGGCAGGGACTTGGAACGAGCAGTACTTC
J: TRBJ2-2; size: NA; D: NA; V: TRBV27; CDR3: CASSLGPAPTGELFF; DNA: TGTGCCAGCAGTTTGGGCCCGGCACCCACCGGGGAGCTGTTTTTT
J: TRBJ1-1; size: NA; D: NA; V: TRBV12-3/TRBV12-4; CDR3: CASSLQGDTEAFF; DNA: TGTGCCAGCAGTTTACAGGGAGACACTGAAGCTTTCTTT
J: TRBJ2-1; size: NA; D: TRBD2; V: TRBV19; CDR3: CASSMGRVNEQFF; DNA: TGTGCCAGTAGTATGGGGAGGGTTAATGAGCAGTTCTTC
J: TRBJ1-1; size: NA; D: TRBD1; V: TRBV19; CDR3: CASSMQGEGTEAFF; DNA: TGTGCCAGTAGTATGCAGGGGGAGGGCACTGAAGCTTTCTTT
J: TRBJ1-1; size: once; D: NA; V: TRBV3-1/TRBV3-2; CDR3: CASSQEPGRNTEAFF; DNA: TGTGCCAGCAGCCAAGAGCCAGGGAGGAACACTGAAGCTTTCTTT
J: TRBJ1-1; size: once; D: TRBD1; V: TRBV6-5; CDR3: CASSWDRETEAFF; DNA: TGTGCCAGCAGCTGGGACAGGGAGACTGAAGCTTTCTTT
J: TRBJ2-2; size: NA; D: NA; V: TRBV11-1; CDR3: CASSFGRGNTGELFF; DNA: TGTGCCAGCAGCTTTGGTAGGGGAAACACCGGGGAGCTGTTTTTT
J: TRBJ2-7; size: NA; D: NA; V: TRBV2; CDR3: CASSGWDPSYEQYF; DNA: TGTGCCAGCAGTGGGTGGGACCCCTCCTACGAGCAGTACTTC
J: TRBJ1-1; size: once; D: TRBD1; V: TRBV6-5; CDR3: CASWTGMNTEAFF; DNA: TGTGCCAGCTGGACAGGCATGAACACTGAAGCTTTCTTT
J: TRBJ1-1; size: NA; D: NA; V: TRBV2; CDR3: CASRGRTEAFF; DNA: TGTGCCAGCAGGGGAAGGACTGAAGCTTTCTTT
J: TRBJ1-4; size: few; D: NA; V: TRBV19; CDR3: CASSIGGGTREKLFF; DNA: TGTGCCAGTAGTATAGGTGGGGGGACGCGAGAAAAACTGTTTTTT
J: TRBJ1-5; size: NA; D: NA; V: TRBV4-1; CDR3: CASSHEVQSNQPQHF; DNA: TGCGCCAGCAGCCATGAAGTCCAAAGCAATCAGCCCCAGCATTTT
J: TRBJ1-5; size: NA; D: NA; V: TRBV12-5; CDR3: CASGPGQGNNQPQHF; DNA: TGTGCTAGTGGTCCGGGGCAGGGTAACAATCAGCCCCAGCATTTT
J: TRBJ1-1; size: NA; D: NA; V: TRBV19; CDR3: CASSIGGGPDTEAFF; DNA: TGTGCCAGTAGTATAGGTGGCGGGCCTGACACTGAAGCTTTCTTT
J: TRBJ1-5; size: once; D: NA; V: TRBV4-1; CDR3: CASSQPGGGPVNQPQHF; DNA: TGCGCCAGCAGCCAACCCGGCGGGGGGCCTGTCAATCAGCCCCAGCATTTT
J: TRBJ2-5; size: NA; D: TRBD2; V: TRBV19; CDR3: CASSPLRTSGGAQETQYF; DNA: TGTGCCAGTAGTCCGCTCCGGACTAGCGGGGGGGCCCAAGAGACCCAGTACTTC
J: TRBJ1-1; size: NA; D: TRBD1; V: TRBV14; CDR3: CASSPRQGRAEAFF; DNA: TGTGCCAGCAGCCCCCGACAGGGACGGGCTGAAGCTTTCTTT